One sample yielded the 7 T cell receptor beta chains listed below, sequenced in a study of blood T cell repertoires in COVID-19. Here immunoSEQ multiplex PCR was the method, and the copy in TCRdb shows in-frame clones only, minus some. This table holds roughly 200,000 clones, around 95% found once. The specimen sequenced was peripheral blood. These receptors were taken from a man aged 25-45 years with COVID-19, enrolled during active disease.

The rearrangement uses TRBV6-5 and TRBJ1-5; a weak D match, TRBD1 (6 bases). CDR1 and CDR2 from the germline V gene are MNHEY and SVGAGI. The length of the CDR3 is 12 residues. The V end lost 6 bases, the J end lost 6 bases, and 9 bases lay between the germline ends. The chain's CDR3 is CASRRQVQPQHF. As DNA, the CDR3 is TGTGCCAGCAGGAGACAGGTTCAGCCCCAGCATTTT.

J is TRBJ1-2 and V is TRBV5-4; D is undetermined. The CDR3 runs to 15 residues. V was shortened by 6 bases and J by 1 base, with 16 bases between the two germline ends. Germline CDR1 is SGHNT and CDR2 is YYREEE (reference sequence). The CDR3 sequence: CASTPATNRNYGYTF. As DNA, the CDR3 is TGTGCCAGCACCCCAGCTACTAACCGTAACTATGGCTACACCTTC.

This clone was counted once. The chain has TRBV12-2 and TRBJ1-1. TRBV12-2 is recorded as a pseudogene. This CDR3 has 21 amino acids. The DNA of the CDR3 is TGTGCAAGTCGCCCAGACGGTAGGTTAGGGGGGGACTTTTTTTGGAACACTGAAGCTTTCTTT. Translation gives CASRPDGRLGGDFFWNTEAFF.

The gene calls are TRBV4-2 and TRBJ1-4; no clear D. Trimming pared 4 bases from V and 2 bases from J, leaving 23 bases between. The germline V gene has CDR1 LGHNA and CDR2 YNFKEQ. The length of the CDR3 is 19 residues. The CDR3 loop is CASSRTLVGREATNEKLFF. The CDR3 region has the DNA TGTGCCAGCAGCCGAACCCTAGTGGGGAGGGAGGCGACTAATGAAAAACTGTTTTTT.

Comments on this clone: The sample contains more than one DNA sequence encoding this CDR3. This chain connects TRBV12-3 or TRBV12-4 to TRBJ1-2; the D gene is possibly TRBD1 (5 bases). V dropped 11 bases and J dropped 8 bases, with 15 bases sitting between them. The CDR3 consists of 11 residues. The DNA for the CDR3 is TGTGCCTCTTCTGCAGGGTTAGGCTACACCTTC. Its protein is CASSAGLGYTF.

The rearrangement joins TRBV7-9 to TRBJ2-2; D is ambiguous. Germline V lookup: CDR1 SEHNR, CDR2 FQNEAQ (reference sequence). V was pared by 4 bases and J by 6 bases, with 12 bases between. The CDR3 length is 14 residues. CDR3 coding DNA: TGTGCCAGCAGCTCAACCCACAGCTCCGGGGAGCTGTTTTTT. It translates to CASSSTHSSGELFF.

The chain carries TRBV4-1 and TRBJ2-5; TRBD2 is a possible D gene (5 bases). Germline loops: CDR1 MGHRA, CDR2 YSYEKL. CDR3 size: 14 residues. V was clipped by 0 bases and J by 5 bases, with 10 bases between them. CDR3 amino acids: CASSQEVRRETQYF. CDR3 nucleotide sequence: TGCGCCAGCAGCCAAGAGGTCCGGAGGGAGACCCAGTACTTC.